This T cell receptor (beta chain) stems from a study of blood T cell repertoires in COVID-19. Study-wide background: T cells, B-cell-depleted T cells, or PBMCs provided the cDNA or gDNA that served as material.

For this clone: Other DNA sequences within the sample encode an identical CDR3.

CDR3 size: 15 residues. CDR1 SGHRS and CDR2 YFSETQ come from the germline V gene. J lost 2 bases, V lost 3 bases, and 6 bases had no gene match. The authors' processing: Reference gene primer amplification in the assay estimated nucleated cell counts. Using immunoSEQ multiplex PCR, the repertoire was profiled, and TCRdb retains in-frame clones only, with some absent. That table is the source of V, J and clone size, and D and trimming were worked out from the DNA. The sample has more than 100,000 clones, about two thirds seen once. The sample was peripheral blood. The sequence came from a human donor with acute or convalescent COVID-19. The donor label of this sample is uncertain. The chain employs TRBV5-1 and TRBJ2-3; 7 nucleotides line up with TRBD1. The CDR3 DNA is TGCGCCAGCAGCTCCCGACAGGGAGCCACAGATACGCAGTATTTT. Protein product: CASSSRQGATDTQYF.